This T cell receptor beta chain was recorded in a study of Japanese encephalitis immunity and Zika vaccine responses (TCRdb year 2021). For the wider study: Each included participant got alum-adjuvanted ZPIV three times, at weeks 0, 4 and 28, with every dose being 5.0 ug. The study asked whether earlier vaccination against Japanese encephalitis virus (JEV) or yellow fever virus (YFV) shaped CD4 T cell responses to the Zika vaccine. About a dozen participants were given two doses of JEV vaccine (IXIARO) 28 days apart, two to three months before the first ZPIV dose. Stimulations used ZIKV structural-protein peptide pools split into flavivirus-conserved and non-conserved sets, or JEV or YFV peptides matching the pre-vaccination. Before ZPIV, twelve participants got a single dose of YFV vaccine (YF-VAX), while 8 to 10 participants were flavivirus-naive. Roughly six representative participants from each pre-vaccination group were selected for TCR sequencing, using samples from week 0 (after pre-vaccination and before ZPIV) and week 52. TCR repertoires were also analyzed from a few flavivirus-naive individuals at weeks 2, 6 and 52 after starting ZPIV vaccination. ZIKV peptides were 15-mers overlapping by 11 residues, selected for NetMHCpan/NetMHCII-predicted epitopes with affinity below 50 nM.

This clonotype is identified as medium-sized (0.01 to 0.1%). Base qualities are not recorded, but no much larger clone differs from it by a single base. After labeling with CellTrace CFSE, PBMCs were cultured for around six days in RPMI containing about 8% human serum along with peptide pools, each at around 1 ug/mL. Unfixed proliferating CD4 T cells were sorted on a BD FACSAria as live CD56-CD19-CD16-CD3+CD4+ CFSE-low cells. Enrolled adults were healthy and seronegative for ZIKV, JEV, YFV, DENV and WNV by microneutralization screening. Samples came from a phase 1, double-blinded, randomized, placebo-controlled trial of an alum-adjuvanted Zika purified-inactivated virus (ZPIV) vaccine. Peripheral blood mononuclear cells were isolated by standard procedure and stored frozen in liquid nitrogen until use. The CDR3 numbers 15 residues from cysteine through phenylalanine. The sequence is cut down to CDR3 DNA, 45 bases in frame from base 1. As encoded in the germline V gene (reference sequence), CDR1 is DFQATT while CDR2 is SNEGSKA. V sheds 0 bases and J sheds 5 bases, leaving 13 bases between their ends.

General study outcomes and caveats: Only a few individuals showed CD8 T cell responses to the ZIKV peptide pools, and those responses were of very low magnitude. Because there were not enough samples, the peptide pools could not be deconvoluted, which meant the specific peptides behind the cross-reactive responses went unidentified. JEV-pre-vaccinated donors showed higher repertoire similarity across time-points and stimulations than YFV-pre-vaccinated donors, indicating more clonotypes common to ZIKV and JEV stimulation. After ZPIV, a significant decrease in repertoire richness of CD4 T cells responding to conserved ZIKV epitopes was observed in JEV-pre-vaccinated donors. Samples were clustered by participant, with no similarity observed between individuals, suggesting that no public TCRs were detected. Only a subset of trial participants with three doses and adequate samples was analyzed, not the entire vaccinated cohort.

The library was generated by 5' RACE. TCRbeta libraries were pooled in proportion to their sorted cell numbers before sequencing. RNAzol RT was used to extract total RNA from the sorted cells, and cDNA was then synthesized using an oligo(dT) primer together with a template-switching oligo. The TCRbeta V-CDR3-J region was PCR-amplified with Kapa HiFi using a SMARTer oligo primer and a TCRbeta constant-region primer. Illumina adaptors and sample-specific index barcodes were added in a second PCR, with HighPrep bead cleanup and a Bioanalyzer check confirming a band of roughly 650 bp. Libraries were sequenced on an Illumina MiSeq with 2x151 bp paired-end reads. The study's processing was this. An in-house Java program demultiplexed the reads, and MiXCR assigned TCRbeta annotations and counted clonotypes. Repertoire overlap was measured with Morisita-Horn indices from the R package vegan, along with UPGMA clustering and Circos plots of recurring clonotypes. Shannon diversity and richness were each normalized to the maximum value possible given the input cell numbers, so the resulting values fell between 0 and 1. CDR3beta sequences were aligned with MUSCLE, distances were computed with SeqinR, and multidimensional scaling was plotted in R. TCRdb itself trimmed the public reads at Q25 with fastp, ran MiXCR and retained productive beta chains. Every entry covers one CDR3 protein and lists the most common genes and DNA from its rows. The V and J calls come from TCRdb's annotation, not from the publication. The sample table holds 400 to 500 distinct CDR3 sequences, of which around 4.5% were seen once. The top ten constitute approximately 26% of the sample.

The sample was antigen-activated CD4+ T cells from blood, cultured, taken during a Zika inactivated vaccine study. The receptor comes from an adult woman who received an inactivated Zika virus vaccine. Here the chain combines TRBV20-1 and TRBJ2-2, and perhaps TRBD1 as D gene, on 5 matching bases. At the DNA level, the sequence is TGCAGTGCTAGAGATCTTTCAGGGCATACCGGGGAGCTGTTTTTT. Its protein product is CSARDLSGHTGELFF.